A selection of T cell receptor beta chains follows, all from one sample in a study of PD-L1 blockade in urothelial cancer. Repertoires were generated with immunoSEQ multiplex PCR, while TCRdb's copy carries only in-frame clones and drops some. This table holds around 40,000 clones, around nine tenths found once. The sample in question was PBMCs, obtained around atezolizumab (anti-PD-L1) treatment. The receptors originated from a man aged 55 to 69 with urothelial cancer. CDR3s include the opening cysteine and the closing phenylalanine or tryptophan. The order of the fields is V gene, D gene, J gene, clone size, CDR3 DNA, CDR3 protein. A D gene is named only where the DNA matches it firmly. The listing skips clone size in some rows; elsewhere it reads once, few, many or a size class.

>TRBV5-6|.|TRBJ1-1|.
TGTGCCAGCAGCCTCCGGGTACAAATCGGAGCTTTCTTT
CASSLRVQIGAFF
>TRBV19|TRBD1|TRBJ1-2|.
TGTGCCAGTAGTATTGGCCAGGGGGGAGGCTACACCTTC
CASSIGQGGGYTF
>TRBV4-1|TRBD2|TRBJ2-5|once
TGCGCCAGCAGCCAACGAGAAGCGTCGGAGACTAGCGGGAGGGAGACCCAGTACTTC
CASSQREASETSGRETQYF
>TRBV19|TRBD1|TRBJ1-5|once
TGTGCCAGTAGTACCGTAGGACAGGGGATGGGTCAGCCCCAGCATTTT
CASSTVGQGMGQPQHF
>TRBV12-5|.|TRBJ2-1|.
TGTGCTAGTGGTCCTCTCGGGCTAGCGCCAATCTTC
CASGPLGLAPIF
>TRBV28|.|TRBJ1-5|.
TGTGCCAGCAGTTTGCCAGGGGCCCCCAATCAGCCCCAGCATTTT
CASSLPGAPNQPQHF
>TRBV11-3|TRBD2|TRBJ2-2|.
TGTGCCAGCAGCTTGGCTGGGGCACTAGCGGCGAACACCGGGGAGCTGTTTTTT
CASSLAGALAANTGELFF
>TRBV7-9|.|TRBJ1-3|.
TGTGCCAGCAGCGAAGGACAGGGAAACACCATATATTTT
CASSEGQGNTIYF
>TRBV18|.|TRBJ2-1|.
TGTGCCAGCTCACCAACACTAGCAGACGAGCAGTTCTTC
CASSPTLADEQFF
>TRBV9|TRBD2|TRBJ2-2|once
TGTGCCAGCAGCGTAGATGTGGCGGGAGCGCGAGTGGGGGAGCTGTTTTTT
CASSVDVAGARVGELFF
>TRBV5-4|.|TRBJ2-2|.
TGTGCCAGCAGCTTGGCCTCAGGAAACACCGGGGAGCTGTTTTTT
CASSLASGNTGELFF
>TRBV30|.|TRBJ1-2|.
TGTGCCTGGGGGCTCGGTCGATCAATAGGAAGCTACACCTTC
CAWGLGRSIGSYTF
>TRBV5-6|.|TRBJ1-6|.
TGTGCCAGCAGCTACGTAGCAGGGAACTCACCCCTCCACTTT
CASSYVAGNSPLHF
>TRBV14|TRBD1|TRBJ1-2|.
TGTGCCAGCAGCCAAAACGCCGGGACAGTCTATGGCTACACCTTC
CASSQNAGTVYGYTF
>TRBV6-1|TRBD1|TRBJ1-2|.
TGTGCCAGCAGGCCTACAGGGGGCAATGGCTACACCTTC
CASRPTGGNGYTF
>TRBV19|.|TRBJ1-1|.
TGTGCCAGTAGTCCAGGTTACGACACTGAAGCTTTCTTT
CASSPGYDTEAFF
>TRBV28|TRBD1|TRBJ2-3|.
TGTGCCAGTTGGCCGGGACAGTGGGCCGATACGCAGTATTTT
CASWPGQWADTQYF
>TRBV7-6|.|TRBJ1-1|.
TGTGCCAGCAGCTTAGCAGGGGCGAACACTGAAGCTTTCTTT
CASSLAGANTEAFF
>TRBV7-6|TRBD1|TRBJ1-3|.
TGTGCCAGCAGCCTTCAGACAGGGGGAGGAAACACCATATATTTT
CASSLQTGGGNTIYF
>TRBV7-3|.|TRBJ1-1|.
TGTGCCAGCAGCTTAGTAGGGGGGAACACTGAAGCTTTCTTT
CASSLVGGNTEAFF
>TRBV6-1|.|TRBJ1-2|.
TGTGCCAGCAGTCAAGGGTCTCCCGGAGTTGGTGGCTACACCTTC
CASSQGSPGVGGYTF
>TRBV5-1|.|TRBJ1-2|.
TGCGCCAGCAGCTTGGCCTCTGGCAGGTCTAACTATGGCTACACCTTC
CASSLASGRSNYGYTF
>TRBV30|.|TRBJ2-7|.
TGTGCCTGGAGTGGGATGGGGGCCCTCTACGAGCAGTACTTC
CAWSGMGALYEQYF
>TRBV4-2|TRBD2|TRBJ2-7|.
TGTGCCAGCAGCCAAGATGAGGCTAGCGGATACGAGCAGTACTTC
CASSQDEASGYEQYF
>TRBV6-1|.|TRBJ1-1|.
TGTGCCAGCAGTGAAGGCTCGGGGAAAGCTTTCTTT
CASSEGSGKAFF
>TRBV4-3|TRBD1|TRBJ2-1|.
TGCGCCAGCAGCCAAGATGGGCAGGGGGCATCTTACAATGAGCAGTTCTTC
CASSQDGQGASYNEQFF
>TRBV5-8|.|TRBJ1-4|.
TGTGCCAGCAGCCCGAGACACATTAATGAAAAACTGTTTTTT
CASSPRHINEKLFF
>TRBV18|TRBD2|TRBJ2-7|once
TGTGCCAGCTCACGTACGACTAGCGGGGGACCCTATGAGCAGTACTTC
CASSRTTSGGPYEQYF
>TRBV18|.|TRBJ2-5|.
TGTGCCAGCTCACCACCGGCACCAGGGTCGACGGTCCAGTACTTC
CASSPPAPGSTVQYF
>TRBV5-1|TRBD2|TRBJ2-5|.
TGCGCCAGCACCGTAGCGGGAGGGCCGTTCGAGACCCAGTACTTC
CASTVAGGPFETQYF
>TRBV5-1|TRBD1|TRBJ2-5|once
TGCGCCAGCAGCCCTCCAGGGGGCGGAGAGACCCAGTACTTC
CASSPPGGGETQYF
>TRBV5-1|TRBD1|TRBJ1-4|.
TGCGCCAGCAGCTTCAGGGGGGCCCGGGATGAAAAACTGTTTTTT
CASSFRGARDEKLFF
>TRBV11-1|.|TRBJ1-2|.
TGTGCCAGCAGCTTAACCGACAGGAACTATGGCTACACCTTC
CASSLTDRNYGYTF
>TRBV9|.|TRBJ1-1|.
TGTGCCAGCAGCCCCAGGACAGAGAACACTGAAGCTTTCTTT
CASSPRTENTEAFF
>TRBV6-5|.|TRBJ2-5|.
TGTGCCAGCAGACGGACAATCGGGGAGACCCAGTACTTC
CASRRTIGETQYF
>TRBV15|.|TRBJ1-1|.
TGTGCCACCAGCCCCAACTCCGGAGTTGAAGCTTTCTTT
CATSPNSGVEAFF
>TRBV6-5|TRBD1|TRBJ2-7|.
TGTGCCAGCAGTTACTCGGGACAGTCTTACTCCTACGAGCAGTACTTC
CASSYSGQSYSYEQYF
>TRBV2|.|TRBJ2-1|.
TGTGCCAGCAGTGACTGGTTTGGGAGCAGAGGCAATGAGCAGTTCTTC
CASSDWFGSRGNEQFF
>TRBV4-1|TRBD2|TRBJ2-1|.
TGCGCCAGCAGCAAACCCATAGCGGGAGCCTACGGTGAGCAGTTCTTC
CASSKPIAGAYGEQFF
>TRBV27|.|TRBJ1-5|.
TGTGCCAGCAGTCCTCGAAGCGGGGCAGGCTATAGCAATCAGCCCCAGCATTTT
CASSPRSGAGYSNQPQHF
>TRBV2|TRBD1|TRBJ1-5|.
TGTGCCAGCAGTGAAGCGCCGACAGGGGGGCAGCCCCAGCATTTT
CASSEAPTGGQPQHF
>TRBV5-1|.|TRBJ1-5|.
TGCGCCAGCAGCTTGATTATCTTCCAGGGCAGCAATCAGCCCCAGCATTTT
CASSLIIFQGSNQPQHF
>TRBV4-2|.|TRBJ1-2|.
TGTGCCAGCAGCCAAGAGCGGACAGTCACCTATGGCTACACCTTC
CASSQERTVTYGYTF
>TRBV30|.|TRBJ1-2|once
TGTGCCTCAACGCGACAGGCGACCCTAGACTTC
CASTRQATLDF
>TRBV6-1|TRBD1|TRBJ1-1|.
TGTGCCAGCAGAGACCGGGACAGAGTGAACACTGAAGCTTTCTTT
CASRDRDRVNTEAFF
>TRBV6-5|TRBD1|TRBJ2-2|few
TGTGCCAGCGGGACAGGGGCCGCCACCGGGGAGCTGTTTTTT
CASGTGAATGELFF
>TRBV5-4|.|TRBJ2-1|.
TGTGCCAGCAGCTCCATTGACAATGAGCAGTTCTTC
CASSSIDNEQFF
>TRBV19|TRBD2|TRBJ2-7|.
TGTGCCAGTACCAGAGCGGGGGGATCCTACGAGCAGTACTTC
CASTRAGGSYEQYF
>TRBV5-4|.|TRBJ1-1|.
TGTGCCAGCAGCTCGACGGACAGACGGAACACTGAAGCTTTCTTT
CASSSTDRRNTEAFF
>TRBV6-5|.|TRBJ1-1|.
TGTGCCAGCAGCCTGGACAGCAACACTGAAGCTTTCTTT
CASSLDSNTEAFF
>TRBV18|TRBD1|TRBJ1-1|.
TGTGCCACCATGGGACAGCTGAACACTGAAGCTTTCTTT
CATMGQLNTEAFF
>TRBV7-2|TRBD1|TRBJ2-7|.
TGTGCCAGCAGCTTTCGACAGGGCCCTTCCTACGAGCAGTACTTC
CASSFRQGPSYEQYF
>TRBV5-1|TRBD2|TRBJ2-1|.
TGCGCCAGCAGCTGGACTAGCGGGAATTTGAGAAATGAGCAGTTCTTC
CASSWTSGNLRNEQFF
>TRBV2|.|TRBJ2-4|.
TGTGCCAGCAGTGGGAGGGACATTCAGTACTTC
CASSGRDIQYF
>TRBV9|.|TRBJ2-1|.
TGTGCCAGCAGCGTAAACCCCCTTAGCAATGAGCAGTTCTTC
CASSVNPLSNEQFF